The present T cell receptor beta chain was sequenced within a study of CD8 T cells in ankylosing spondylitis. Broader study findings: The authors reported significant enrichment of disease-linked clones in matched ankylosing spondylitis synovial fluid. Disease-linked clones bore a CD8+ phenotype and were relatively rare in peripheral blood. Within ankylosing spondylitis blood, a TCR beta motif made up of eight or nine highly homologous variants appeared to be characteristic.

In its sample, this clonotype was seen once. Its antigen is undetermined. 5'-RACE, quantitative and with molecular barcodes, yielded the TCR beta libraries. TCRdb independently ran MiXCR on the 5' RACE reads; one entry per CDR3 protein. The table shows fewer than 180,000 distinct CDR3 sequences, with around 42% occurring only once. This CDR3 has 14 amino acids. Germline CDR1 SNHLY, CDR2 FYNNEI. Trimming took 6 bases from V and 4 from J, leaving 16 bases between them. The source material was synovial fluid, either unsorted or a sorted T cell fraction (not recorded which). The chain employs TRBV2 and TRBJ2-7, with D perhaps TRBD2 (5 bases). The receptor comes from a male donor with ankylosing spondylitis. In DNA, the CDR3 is TGTGCCAGCAGAAAAGGGTGGACTCCTTACGAGCAGTACTTC. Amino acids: CASRKGWTPYEQYF.